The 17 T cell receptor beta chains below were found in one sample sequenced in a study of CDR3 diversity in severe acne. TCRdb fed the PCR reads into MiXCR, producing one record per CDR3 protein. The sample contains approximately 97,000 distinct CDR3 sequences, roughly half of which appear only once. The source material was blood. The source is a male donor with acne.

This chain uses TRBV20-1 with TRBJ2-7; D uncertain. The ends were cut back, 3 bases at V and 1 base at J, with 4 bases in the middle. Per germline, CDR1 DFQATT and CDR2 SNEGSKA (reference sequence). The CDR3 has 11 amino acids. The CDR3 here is CSASGSYEQYF. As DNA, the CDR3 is TGCAGTGCTAGCGGGTCCTACGAGCAGTACTTC.

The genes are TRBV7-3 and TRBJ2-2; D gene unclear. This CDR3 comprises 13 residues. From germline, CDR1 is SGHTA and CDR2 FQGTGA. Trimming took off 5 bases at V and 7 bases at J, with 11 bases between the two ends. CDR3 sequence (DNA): TGTGCCAGCAGCCTACATCCGGGCGGGGAGCTGTTTTTT. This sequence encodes CASSLHPGGELFF.

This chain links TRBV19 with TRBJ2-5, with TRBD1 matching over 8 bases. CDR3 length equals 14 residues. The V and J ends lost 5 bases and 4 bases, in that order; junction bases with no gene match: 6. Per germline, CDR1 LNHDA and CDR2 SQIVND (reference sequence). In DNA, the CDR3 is TGTGCCAGTAGTTTTGGACAGGGCAGAGAGACCCAGTACTTC. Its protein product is CASSFGQGRETQYF.

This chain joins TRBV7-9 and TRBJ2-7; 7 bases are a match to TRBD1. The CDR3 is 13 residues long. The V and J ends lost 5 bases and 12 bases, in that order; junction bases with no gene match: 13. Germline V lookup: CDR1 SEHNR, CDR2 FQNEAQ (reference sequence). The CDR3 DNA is TGTGCCAGCAGCCGGACAGGTGCGGGTGGGCGGTACTTC. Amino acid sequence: CASSRTGAGGRYF. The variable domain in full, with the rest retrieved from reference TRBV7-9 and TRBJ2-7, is DTGVSQNPRHKITKRGQNVTFRCDPISEHNRLYWYRQTLGQGPEFLTYFQNEAQLEKSRLLSDRFSAERPKGSFSTLEIQRTEQGDSAMYLCASSRTGAGGRYFGPGTRLTVT.

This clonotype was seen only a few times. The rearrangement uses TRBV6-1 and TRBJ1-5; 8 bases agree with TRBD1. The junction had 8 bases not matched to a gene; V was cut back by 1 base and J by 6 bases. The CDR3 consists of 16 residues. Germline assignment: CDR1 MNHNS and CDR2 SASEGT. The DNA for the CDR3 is TGTGCCAGCAGTGAAGGAGGACAGGGCCATGTTCAGCCCCAGCATTTT. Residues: CASSEGGQGHVQPQHF.

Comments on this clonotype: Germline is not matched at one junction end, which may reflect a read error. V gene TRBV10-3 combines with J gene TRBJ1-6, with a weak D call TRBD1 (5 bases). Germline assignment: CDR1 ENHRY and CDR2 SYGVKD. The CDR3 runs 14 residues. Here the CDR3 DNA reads TGTGCCAGCAGTTATGCAGCGGGGGATTCACCCCTCCACTTT. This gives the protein CASSYAAGDSPLHF.

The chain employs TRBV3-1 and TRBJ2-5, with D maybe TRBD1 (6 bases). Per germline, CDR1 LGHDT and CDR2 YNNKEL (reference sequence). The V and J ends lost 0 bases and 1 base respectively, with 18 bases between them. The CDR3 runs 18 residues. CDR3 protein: CASSQEGASRYFQETQYF. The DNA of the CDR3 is TGTGCCAGCAGCCAAGAGGGGGCTAGCCGGTACTTCCAAGAGACCCAGTACTTC.

The CDR3 DNA reads TGTGCCAGCAGCCCCCCACCCTACAGGGGTACTGAAGCTTTCTTT. Amino acid sequence: CASSPPPYRGTEAFF. The J gene is TRBJ1-1, the V gene TRBV7-9; 7 bases map to TRBD1. The germline gives CDR1 SEHNR, CDR2 FQNEAQ (reference sequence). The trim removed 5 bases at V and 5 bases at J, leaving 11 bases unmatched. CDR3 length equals 15 residues.

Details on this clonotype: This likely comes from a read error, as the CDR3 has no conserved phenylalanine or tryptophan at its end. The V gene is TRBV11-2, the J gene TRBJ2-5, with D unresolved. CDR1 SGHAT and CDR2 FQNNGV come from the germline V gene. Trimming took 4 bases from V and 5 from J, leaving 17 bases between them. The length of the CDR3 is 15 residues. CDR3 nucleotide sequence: TGTGCCAGCAGCTCCCCGACATCTTCGGGTGAGACCCAGTACTCC. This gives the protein CASSSPTSSGETQYS.

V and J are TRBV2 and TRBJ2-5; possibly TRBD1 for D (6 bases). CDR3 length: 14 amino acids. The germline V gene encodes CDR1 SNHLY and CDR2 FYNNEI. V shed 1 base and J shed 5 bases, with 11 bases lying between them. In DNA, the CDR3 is TGTGCCAGCAGTGAAGGGGGGCGGATGGAGACCCAGTACTTC. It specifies CASSEGGRMETQYF. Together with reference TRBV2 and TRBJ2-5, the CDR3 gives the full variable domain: EPEVTQTPSHQVTQMGQEVILRCVPISNHLYFYWYRQILGQKVEFLVSFYNNEISEKSEIFDDQFSVERPDGSNFTLKIRSTKLEDSAMYFCASSEGGRMETQYFGPGTRLLVL.

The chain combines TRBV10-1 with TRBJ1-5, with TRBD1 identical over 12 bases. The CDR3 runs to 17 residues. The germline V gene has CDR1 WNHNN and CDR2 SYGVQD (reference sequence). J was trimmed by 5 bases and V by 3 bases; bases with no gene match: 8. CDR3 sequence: CASSELGQGAFYQPQHF. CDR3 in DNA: TGCGCCAGCAGTGAATTGGGACAGGGGGCATTTTATCAGCCCCAGCATTTT.

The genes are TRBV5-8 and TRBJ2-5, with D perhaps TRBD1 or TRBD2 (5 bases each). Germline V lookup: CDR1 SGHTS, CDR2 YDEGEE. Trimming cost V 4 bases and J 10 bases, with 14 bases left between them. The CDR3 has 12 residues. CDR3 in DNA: TGTGCCAGCAGCAGCGCCGAGGGGCTCCAGTACTTC. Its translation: CASSSAEGLQYF. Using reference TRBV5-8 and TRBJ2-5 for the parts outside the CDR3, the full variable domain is EAGVTQSPTHLIKTRGQQATLRCSPISGHTSVYWYQQALGLGLQFLLWYDEGEERNRGNFPPRFSGRQFPNYSSELNVNALELEDSALYLCASSSAEGLQYFGPGTRLLVL.

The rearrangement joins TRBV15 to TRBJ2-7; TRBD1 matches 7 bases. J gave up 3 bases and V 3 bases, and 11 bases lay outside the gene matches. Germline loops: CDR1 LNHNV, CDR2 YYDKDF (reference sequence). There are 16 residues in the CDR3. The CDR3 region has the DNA TGTGCCACCAGCAGCCCCGGGACAGCCACTGACTACGAGCAGTACTTC. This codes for CATSSPGTATDYEQYF.

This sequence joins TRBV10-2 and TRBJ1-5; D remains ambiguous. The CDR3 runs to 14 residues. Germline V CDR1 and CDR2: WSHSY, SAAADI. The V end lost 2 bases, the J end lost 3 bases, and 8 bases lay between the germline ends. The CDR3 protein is CASSEDRANQPQHF. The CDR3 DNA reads TGCGCCAGCAGTGAGGATAGGGCCAATCAGCCCCAGCATTTT.

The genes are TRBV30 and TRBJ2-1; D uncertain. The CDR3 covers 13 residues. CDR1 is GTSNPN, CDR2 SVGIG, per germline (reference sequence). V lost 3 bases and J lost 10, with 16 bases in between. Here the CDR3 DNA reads TGTGCCTGGAGCTCAAGCAACCCCAGGGAGCAGTTCTTC. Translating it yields CAWSSSNPREQFF. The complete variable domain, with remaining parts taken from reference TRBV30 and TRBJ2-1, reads SQTIHQWPATLVQPVGSPLSLECTVEGTSNPNLYWYRQAAGRGLQLLFYSVGIGQISSEVPQNLSASRPQDRQFILSSKKLLLSDSGFYLCAWSSSNPREQFFGPGTRLTVL.

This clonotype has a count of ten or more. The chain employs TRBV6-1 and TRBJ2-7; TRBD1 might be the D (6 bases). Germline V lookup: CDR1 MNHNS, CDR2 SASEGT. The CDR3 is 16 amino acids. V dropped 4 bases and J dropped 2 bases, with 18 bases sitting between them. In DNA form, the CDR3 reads TGTGCCAGCAGTGCCCTACAGGGTTACAACCCCTACGAGCAGTACTTC. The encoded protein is CASSALQGYNPYEQYF.

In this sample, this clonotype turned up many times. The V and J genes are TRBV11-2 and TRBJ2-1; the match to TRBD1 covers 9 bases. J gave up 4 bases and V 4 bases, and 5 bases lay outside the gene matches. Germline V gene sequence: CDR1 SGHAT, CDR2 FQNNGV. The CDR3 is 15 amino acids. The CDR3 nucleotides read TGTGCCAGCAGCTCCGGGACAGGGCATTACAATGAGCAGTTCTTC. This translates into CASSSGTGHYNEQFF. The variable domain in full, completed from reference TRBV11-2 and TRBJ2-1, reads EAGVAQSPRYKIIEKRQSVAFWCNPISGHATLYWYQQILGQGPKLLIQFQNNGVVDDSQLPKDRFSAERLKGVDSTLKIQPAKLEDSAVYLCASSSGTGHYNEQFFGPGTRLTVL.